The sequence of this T cell receptor beta chain was determined in a study of early T cells in non-severe SARS-CoV-2 infection. With 0 bases removed from V and 9 bases from J, the gap between germline ends came to 12 bases. This CDR3 region has 13 residues. Germline CDR1 reads WSHSY; CDR2 reads SAAADI. In TCRdb, the 5' RACE reads were re-called with MiXCR into one record per CDR3 protein. The sample shows 50,000 to 65,000 distinct CDR3 sequences, 11% of them seen only once. Sample: whole blood, taken at baseline. The chain is built from TRBV10-2 and TRBJ2-7; weak D call: TRBD2 (5 bases). The sequence derives from an adult who was a healthcare worker with PCR-confirmed SARS-CoV-2 infection or an uninfected control (not recorded which). The CDR3 is CASSESIASGQYF. DNA for the CDR3: TGCGCCAGCAGTGAGTCGATAGCGTCGGGGCAGTACTTC.